This T cell receptor (beta chain) emerged from a study of early T cells in non-severe SARS-CoV-2 infection. The V end lost 0 bases, the J end lost 9 bases, and 9 bases lay between the germline ends. The germline V gene has CDR1 SGHAT and CDR2 FQNNGV. The CDR3 runs to 13 residues. This clonotype was counted only a few times. TCRdb reprocessed the 5' RACE reads with MiXCR, giving one entry per CDR3 protein. This sample has fewer than 60,000 distinct CDR3 sequences, with approximately 9% found just once. This chain joins TRBV11-2 and TRBJ2-1; D not certain. Specimen: whole blood, collected at baseline. The source is an adult who was a healthcare worker with PCR-confirmed SARS-CoV-2 infection or an uninfected control (not recorded which). The CDR3 bases are TGTGCCAGCAGCTTAGAGGTTCCAAGTGAGCAGTTCTTC. Its translation is CASSLEVPSEQFF.